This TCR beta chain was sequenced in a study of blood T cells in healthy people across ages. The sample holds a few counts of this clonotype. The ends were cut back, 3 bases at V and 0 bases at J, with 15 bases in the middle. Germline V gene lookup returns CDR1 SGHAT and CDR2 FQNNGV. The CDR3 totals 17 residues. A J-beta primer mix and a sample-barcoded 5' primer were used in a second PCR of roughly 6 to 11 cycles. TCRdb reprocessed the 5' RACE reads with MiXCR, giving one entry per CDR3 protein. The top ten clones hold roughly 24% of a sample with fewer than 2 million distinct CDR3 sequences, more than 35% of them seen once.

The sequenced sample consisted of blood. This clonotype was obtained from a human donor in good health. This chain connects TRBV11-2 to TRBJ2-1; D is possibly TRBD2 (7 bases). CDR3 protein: CASSFPRGGGSYNEQFF. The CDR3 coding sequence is TGTGCCAGCAGCTTCCCCAGGGGAGGGGGCTCCTACAATGAGCAGTTCTTC.